These T cell receptor beta chains were read from a single sample in a study of shared clonotypes between healthy human individuals. TCRdb's copy holds only in-frame clones and misses some; the assay was immunoSEQ multiplex PCR. This sample yields around 1,900,000 clones, of which around 95% are seen a single time; approximately 1.6% belongs to the top ten. The sequenced sample was naive CD8+ T cells from PBMCs. Source of these receptors: a man aged 18 to 35 in good health. Some clones in this sample may be carry-over from other donors' samples. Both conserved end residues are part of each CDR3. Fields, in order: J gene, clone size, V gene, D gene, CDR3 protein, CDR3 DNA. The D gene is left open where the match is weak. The size field is filled for only some rows; it gives once, few, many or a size class.

>TRBJ2-2|.|TRBV4-1|TRBD1
CASSHVGGTNTGELFF
TGCGCCAGCAGCCACGTAGGGGGCACGAACACCGGGGAGCTGTTTTTT
>TRBJ2-2|.|TRBV6-5|.
CASSPTRGSGELFF
TGTGCCAGCAGCCCCACGAGGGGTTCCGGGGAGCTGTTTTTT
>TRBJ2-7|.|TRBV29-1|TRBD2
CSVEFSGSSYEQYF
TGCAGCGTTGAATTTAGCGGGAGCTCCTACGAGCAGTACTTC
>TRBJ1-2|.|TRBV7-2|.
CASSLGLAGTF
TGTGCCAGCAGCTTAGGTTTGGCAGGGACCTTC
>TRBJ1-4|once|TRBV7-9|.
CASSLGTAKNEKLFF
TGTGCCAGCAGCTTAGGGACGGCCAAGAATGAAAAACTGTTTTTT
>TRBJ2-2|.|TRBV28|.
CASSLGVFTGELFF
TGTGCCAGCAGTTTAGGAGTTTTCACCGGGGAGCTGTTTTTT
>TRBJ1-1|.|TRBV7-9|.
CASSYGGGTEAFF
TGTGCCAGCAGCTACGGTGGGGGCACTGAAGCTTTCTTT
>TRBJ2-2|.|TRBV19|.
CASSITPLTNTGELFF
TGTGCCAGTAGTATCACCCCCCTTACGAACACCGGGGAGCTGTTTTTT
>TRBJ2-7|.|TRBV11-2|.
CASSVGSTLTYEQYF
TGTGCCAGCAGCGTAGGAAGCACACTTACCTACGAGCAGTACTTC
>TRBJ1-1|.|TRBV7-9|.
CASSPGTPNTEAFF
TGTGCCAGCAGCCCCGGGACCCCGAACACTGAAGCTTTCTTT
>TRBJ2-1|.|TRBV7-9|.
CASSPRTESSYNEQFF
TGTGCCAGCAGCCCCAGGACGGAGAGCTCCTACAATGAGCAGTTCTTC
>TRBJ1-2|.|TRBV29-1|.
CSVDSRDYGYTF
TGCAGCGTTGATAGCAGGGACTATGGCTACACCTTC
>TRBJ2-7|.|TRBV5-6|.
CASLRANRPYEQYF
TGTGCCAGCCTTCGGGCGAACCGACCCTACGAGCAGTACTTC
>TRBJ2-7|.|TRBV27|TRBD1
CASSPRQGAYEQYF
TGTGCCAGCAGTCCCCGACAGGGGGCTTACGAGCAGTACTTC
>TRBJ2-5|.|TRBV6-4|.
CASRVAIRYQETQYF
TGTGCCAGCAGAGTAGCGATTCGGTATCAAGAGACCCAGTACTTC
>TRBJ2-1|.|TRBV7-9|TRBD1
CASSFRDRASRDEQFF
TGTGCCAGCAGCTTCCGCGACAGGGCCTCGAGGGATGAGCAGTTCTTC